Below, 28 T cell receptor beta chains from the same sample are listed, as sequenced in a study of beta chain features in type 1 diabetes. As every portion of the isolated RNA was reverse transcribed, the sequencing read expressed TCRB transcripts. Clones were read by immunoSEQ multiplex PCR, and TCRdb kept only the in-frame ones, dropping some. The sample lists fewer than 350,000 clones, around 20% occurring once. What was sequenced was naive CD4+ T cells from blood. These receptors were taken from a woman aged 18-29 years in good health.

This clone was counted only a few times. This rearrangement joins TRBV6-6 to TRBJ1-5; D possibly corresponds to TRBD1 (6 bases). Germline CDR1 MNHNY, CDR2 SVGAGI (reference sequence). Deletions cut 2 bases from V and 7 bases from J, with 9 bases between. The CDR3 runs to 13 residues. CDR3 DNA: TGTGCCAGCAGTTACCCGACAGGACAGCCCCAGCATTTT. Protein product: CASSYPTGQPQHF.

The chain has TRBV4-3 and TRBJ2-3; D perhaps matches TRBD1 (5 bases). Trimming stripped 1 base from V and 8 bases from J, with 7 bases between. The CDR3 length is 12 residues. Germline V gives CDR1 LGHNA, CDR2 YSLEER. The CDR3 region is CASSQVRGTQYF. As DNA, the CDR3 is TGCGCCAGCAGCCAAGTAAGGGGTACGCAGTATTTT.

J is TRBJ1-1 and V is TRBV25-1, with no clear D. Germline CDR1 is MGHDK and CDR2 is SYGVNS. The CDR3 runs to 11 residues. Trimming shortened V by 4 bases and J by 5 bases, and 5 bases separated the two germline ends. The CDR3 DNA is TGTGCCAGCAGTGGGAGAACTGAAGCTTTCTTT. Its translation: CASSGRTEAFF.

The chain uses TRBV6-5 and TRBJ1-5; D is possibly TRBD1 (6 bases). Trimming pared 2 bases from V and 7 bases from J, leaving 12 bases between. The CDR3 sequence is 14 residues long. In germline, CDR1 is MNHEY, CDR2 SVGAGI. The CDR3 reads CASSYGGAGQPQHF. CDR3 nucleotide sequence: TGTGCCAGCAGTTACGGGGGGGCCGGGCAGCCCCAGCATTTT.

This clone was seen more than once but under ten times. The rearrangement links TRBV11-2 to TRBJ1-1, with TRBD1 identical over 7 bases. With V trimmed by 6 bases and J by 1 base, 2 bases remained unmatched. Looked up from germline, CDR1 is SGHAT and CDR2 is FQNNGV. The CDR3 loop spans 13 amino acids. Here the CDR3 DNA reads TGTGCCAGCAGGGGACAGCCGAACACTGAAGCTTTCTTT. Translated: CASRGQPNTEAFF.

The chain links TRBV18 to TRBJ2-5, with TRBD1 identical over 9 bases. The junction had 2 bases not matched to a gene; V was cut back by 1 base and J by 5 bases. Per germline, CDR1 KGHSH and CDR2 LQKENI. The CDR3 runs to 14 residues. CDR3 in amino acids: CASSPRTGDETQYF. In DNA form, the CDR3 reads TGTGCCAGCTCACCACGGACAGGGGATGAGACCCAGTACTTC.

This clone has more than one count but fewer than ten. The rearrangement uses TRBV4-3 and TRBJ1-1, with D unclear. From germline, CDR1 is LGHNA and CDR2 YSLEER. Trimming removed 0 bases at V and 1 base at J, with 6 bases between. CDR3 size: 14 residues. The CDR3 reads CASSQDTRNTEAFF. The DNA for the CDR3 is TGCGCCAGCAGCCAAGACACTAGGAACACTGAAGCTTTCTTT.

This clone has more than one count but fewer than ten. The genes are TRBV20-1 and TRBJ1-2; D unclear. This CDR3 has 11 residues. Trimming shortened V by 6 bases and J by 7 bases, and 12 bases separated the two germline ends. Germline lookup yields CDR1 DFQATT and CDR2 SNEGSKA (reference sequence). Here the CDR3 DNA reads TGCAGTGCGGCAGGAGGTTTTGGCTACACCTTC. It is translated as CSAAGGFGYTF.

A few counts support this clone. This rearrangement joins TRBV7-9 to TRBJ2-2; TRBD2 matches at 11 bases. The CDR3 has 15 residues. Germline trimming cut 10 bases from V and 6 bases from J; bases unmatched to any gene: 10. The germline gives CDR1 SEHNR, CDR2 FQNEAQ (reference sequence). CDR3 amino acids: CAIPLAGGPPGELFF. The CDR3 DNA reads as TGTGCCATACCGTTAGCGGGAGGGCCCCCCGGGGAGCTGTTTTTT.

This clone was observed a handful of times. The chain carries TRBV7-2 and TRBJ2-6, with 7 bases lining up with TRBD1. V shed 0 bases and J 0 bases; nucleotides not matched to a gene: 5. CDR3 length: 18 amino acids. The germline V gene encodes CDR1 SGHTA and CDR2 FQGNSA. The CDR3 DNA sequence: TGTGCCAGCAGCTTAGCATCCGACAGGGTCTCTGGGGCCAACGTCCTGACTTTC. Its protein is CASSLASDRVSGANVLTF.

This clone occurred a few times. The chain combines TRBV13 with TRBJ2-1; 7 positions match TRBD1. The CDR3 is 14 amino acids. Germline V gene lookup returns CDR1 PRHDT and CDR2 FYEKMQ (reference sequence). V dropped 5 bases and J dropped 2; count of bases not matched to a gene: 3. The CDR3 DNA follows: TGTGCCAGCAGCCGACAGGGTCCCTACAATGAGCAGTTCTTC. Protein sequence: CASSRQGPYNEQFF.

The chain joins TRBV6-5 to TRBJ1-6, with D unresolved. There are 15 residues in the CDR3. V was trimmed by 3 bases and J by 7 bases, leaving 13 bases between them. Germline loops: CDR1 MNHEY, CDR2 SVGAGI. The CDR3 bases are TGTGCCAGCAGTTATAGTGTTTTCGCGAATTCACCCCTCCACTTT. Translating gives CASSYSVFANSPLHF.

This chain joins TRBV2 and TRBJ2-2; tentative D call: TRBD1 (7 bases). Trimming stripped 5 bases from V and 5 bases from J, with 15 bases between. Germline CDR1 is SNHLY and CDR2 is FYNNEI. The CDR3 sequence is 15 residues long. Here the CDR3 DNA reads TGTGCCAGCAGTAGGCGGGACAGACAGACCGGGGAGCTGTTTTTT. It is translated as CASSRRDRQTGELFF.

This clone was found a few times. V usage is TRBV7-9 and J usage is TRBJ1-1, with TRBD1 as a possible D gene (5 bases). The CDR3 is 14 amino acids. Germline V lookup: CDR1 SEHNR, CDR2 FQNEAQ (reference sequence). Trimming took 1 base from V and 0 from J, leaving 6 bases between them. CDR3 loop: CASSLDRLNTEAFF. In DNA, the CDR3 is TGTGCCAGCAGCTTAGACAGGTTGAACACTGAAGCTTTCTTT.

This clone was picked up a small number of times. This chain links TRBV29-1 with TRBJ1-1, with a possible D match to TRBD1 (6 bases). The CDR3 loop spans 14 amino acids. The germline V and J ends were trimmed by 7 bases and 5 bases, with 20 bases remaining between them. CDR1 is SQVTM and CDR2 is ANQGSEA in the germline V gene. As DNA, the CDR3 is TGCAGCGCCTCAATTGGGGGGGCGGGAACTGAAGCTTTCTTT. Its translation: CSASIGGAGTEAFF.

The rearrangement joins TRBV18 to TRBJ2-3; 11 nucleotides agree with TRBD1. Unmatched junction bases numbered 5, after V lost 6 bases and J lost 3 bases. Germline V gene lookup returns CDR1 KGHSH and CDR2 LQKENI. The CDR3 sequence is 15 residues long. In nucleotides, the CDR3 is TGTGCCAGCTCGCGCGGGACAGGGGGAACAGATACGCAGTATTTT. Translating it yields CASSRGTGGTDTQYF.

This clone was counted a few times. This chain links TRBV5-4 with TRBJ2-2; 8 bases map to TRBD1. The CDR3 is 15 amino acids. The V gene's germline CDR1 is SGHNT and CDR2 YYREEE (reference sequence). V lost 5 bases, J lost 1 base, and 4 bases stayed unmatched. CDR3 region: CASSPGGGNTGELFF. CDR3 in DNA: TGTGCCAGCAGTCCAGGGGGCGGGAACACCGGGGAGCTGTTTTTT.

In its sample, this clone was seen a few times. The rearrangement links TRBV6-6 to TRBJ2-7; TRBD1 aligns across 8 bases. The CDR3 is 15 residues long. The V gene's germline CDR1 is MNHNY and CDR2 SVGAGI (reference sequence). V trimming: 6 bases; J trimming: 5 bases; junction bases outside the gene matches: 12. CDR3 sequence reads: CASRSPGGAGDEQYF. CDR3 nucleotides: TGTGCCAGCAGATCCCCAGGGGGCGCGGGTGACGAGCAGTACTTC.

V is TRBV30 and J is TRBJ2-3; 8 nucleotides agree with TRBD2. V lost 4 bases, J lost 1 base, and 16 bases stayed unmatched. Germline CDR1 is GTSNPN and CDR2 is SVGIG (reference sequence). The CDR3 is 18 residues long. The CDR3, as DNA: TGTGCCTGGACTAGCGCCGGGACTAGTTCCAGGGGCACAGATACGCAGTATTTT. Protein: CAWTSAGTSSRGTDTQYF.

This clone was counted only a few times. The V and J genes are TRBV7-2 and TRBJ1-1; D is uncertain. Germline loops: CDR1 SGHTA, CDR2 FQGNSA. V was trimmed by 2 bases and J by 3 bases, leaving 13 bases between them. The CDR3 contains 15 residues. The CDR3 nucleotides read TGTGCCAGCAGCTTATCCAAGGACTGGCACACTGAAGCTTTCTTT. Translated: CASSLSKDWHTEAFF.

The DNA of the CDR3 is TGTGCCTGGGCGCCCGGGGGGCAACAGCCCCAGCATTTT. Translated, it gives CAWAPGGQQPQHF. The rearrangement joins TRBV30 to TRBJ1-5; TRBD1 is a possible D gene (6 bases). The CDR3 loop spans 13 amino acids. V gave up 5 bases and J gave up 7 bases, with 15 bases separating them. CDR1 is GTSNPN, CDR2 SVGIG, per germline (reference sequence).

The chain has TRBV6-5 and TRBJ2-3; D is uncertain. V was pared by 7 bases and J by 2 bases, with 16 bases between. The CDR3 is 15 amino acids. From germline, CDR1 is MNHEY and CDR2 SVGAGI. In nucleotides, the CDR3 is TGTGCCAGCAATCCGACGTGGAGTATCACAGATACGCAGTATTTT. It translates to CASNPTWSITDTQYF.

Only a few counts were recorded for this clone. Within the sample, other DNA sequences also encode this same CDR3. This chain connects TRBV30 to TRBJ1-5; D call uncertain. V dropped 0 bases and J dropped 3 bases, with 6 bases sitting between them. Germline V CDR1 and CDR2: GTSNPN, SVGIG (reference sequence). The CDR3 runs to 13 residues. The CDR3 nucleotides are TGTGCCTGGAGTGTACGAGTCAATCAGCCCCAGCATTTT. This codes for CAWSVRVNQPQHF.

This clone has just a few counts. The rearrangement joins TRBV2 to TRBJ1-5; weak D call: TRBD1 (5 bases). Per the germline V gene, CDR1 is SNHLY and CDR2 is FYNNEI. This CDR3 has 14 residues. Trimming removed 10 bases from V and 4 bases from J, with 17 bases in between. The CDR3 DNA sequence: TGTGCCACCTCGGCCAGGGCGCGGAATCAGCCCCAGCATTTT. Protein product: CATSARARNQPQHF.

The chain is built from TRBV30 and TRBJ1-6, with 8 bases aligning to TRBD1. J lost 12 bases, V lost 4 bases, and 8 bases had no gene match. CDR3 size: 13 residues. Per germline, CDR1 GTSNPN and CDR2 SVGIG (reference sequence). CDR3 coding DNA: TGTGCCTGGACTAGGACAGGGAGATTACCCCTCCACTTT. It is translated as CAWTRTGRLPLHF.

This clone was detected a few times. The chain recombines TRBV10-3 with TRBJ2-3; TRBD2 matches at 10 bases. The CDR3 spans 13 residues. Germline loops: CDR1 ENHRY, CDR2 SYGVKD. Here the CDR3 reads CAGASGSGDTQYF. The CDR3 DNA reads as TGTGCGGGGGCTAGCGGGAGCGGAGATACGCAGTATTTT.

The sample holds a few counts of this clone. The chain carries TRBV29-1 and TRBJ1-1; 7 bases fit TRBD1. Germline trimming cut 4 bases from V and 0 bases from J; bases unmatched to any gene: 2. From germline, CDR1 is SQVTM and CDR2 ANQGSEA. This CDR3 comprises 13 residues. The CDR3: CSVVRGLNTEAFF. The CDR3, as DNA: TGCAGCGTTGTGAGGGGGCTGAACACTGAAGCTTTCTTT.

The chain joins TRBV5-1 to TRBJ1-5, with a possible D match to TRBD1 (6 bases). Per germline, CDR1 SGHRS and CDR2 YFSETQ. This CDR3 is 14 amino acids long. Deletions cut 4 bases from V and 4 bases from J, with 12 bases between. The CDR3 DNA sequence: TGCGCCAGCAGCCCGAGGGGGGGGAATCAGCCCCAGCATTTT. Amino acids: CASSPRGGNQPQHF.